This T cell receptor beta chain stems from a study of blood T cell repertoires in COVID-19. Study-level information: The study drew acute and convalescent COVID-19 samples from the United States, Italy and Spain. T cells, B-cell-depleted T cells, or PBMCs supplied cDNA or gDNA.

V dropped 3 bases and J dropped 3 bases, with 9 bases sitting between them. This CDR3 spans 14 amino acids. Germline V gene sequence: CDR1 KGHSH, CDR2 LQKENI. Methods used by the authors: From reference gene primer amplification, estimates of nucleated cell counts were derived. Generated by immunoSEQ multiplex PCR, the TCRdb table keeps only in-frame clones and is missing some. V, J and clone size are taken as reported in that table, and D and trimming were inferred from the DNA itself. The table shows about 43,000 clones, with around 83% occurring only once. The clonotype comes from a woman aged 55-70 years with acute or convalescent COVID-19. Sequenced input: peripheral blood. This chain connects TRBV18 to TRBJ1-3, with D uncertain. This CDR3 reads CASSPREYGNTIYF. The CDR3 nucleotides are TGTGCCAGCTCACCGAGGGAGTATGGAAACACCATATATTTT.